This T cell receptor (beta chain) emerged from a study of T-cell reconstitution after alpha-beta-depleted transplantation in children. Molecular barcoding with unique molecular identifiers was used for the TCRbeta library. A single record per CDR3 protein comes from TCRdb applying MiXCR to the PCR reads. The data contain roughly 590,000 distinct CDR3 sequences, approximately 17% of them singletons. This CDR3 spans 16 amino acids. From germline, CDR1 is LGHDT and CDR2 YNNKEL (reference sequence). With V trimmed by 4 bases and J by 5 bases, 10 bases remained unmatched. The V and J genes are TRBV3-1 and TRBJ1-5, with 8 bases fitting TRBD1. The TCR originated in a human donor who donated a stem cell graft to a child with acute myeloid leukemia. The material was PBMCs from the stem cell graft donor, obtained from the stem cell graft. This chain's CDR3 is CASSLNRDRGDQPQHF. DNA for the CDR3: TGTGCCAGCAGCCTCAATCGAGACAGGGGCGATCAGCCCCAGCATTTT.